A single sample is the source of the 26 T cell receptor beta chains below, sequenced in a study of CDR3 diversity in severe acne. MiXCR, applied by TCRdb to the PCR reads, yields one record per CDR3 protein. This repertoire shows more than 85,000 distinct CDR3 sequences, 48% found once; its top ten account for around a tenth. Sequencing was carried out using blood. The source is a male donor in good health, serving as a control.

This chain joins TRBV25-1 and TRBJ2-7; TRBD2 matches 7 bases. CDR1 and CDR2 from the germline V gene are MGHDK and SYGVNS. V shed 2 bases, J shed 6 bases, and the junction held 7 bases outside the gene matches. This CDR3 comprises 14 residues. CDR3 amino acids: CASSEGSGNLEQYF. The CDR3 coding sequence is TGTGCCAGCAGTGAAGGAAGCGGGAATCTCGAGCAGTACTTC.

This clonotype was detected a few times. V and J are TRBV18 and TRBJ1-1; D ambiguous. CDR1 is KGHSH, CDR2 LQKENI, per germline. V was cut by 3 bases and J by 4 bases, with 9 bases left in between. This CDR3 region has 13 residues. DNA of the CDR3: TGTGCCAGCTCACCGTCTCGGAGCACTGAAGCTTTCTTT. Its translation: CASSPSRSTEAFF.

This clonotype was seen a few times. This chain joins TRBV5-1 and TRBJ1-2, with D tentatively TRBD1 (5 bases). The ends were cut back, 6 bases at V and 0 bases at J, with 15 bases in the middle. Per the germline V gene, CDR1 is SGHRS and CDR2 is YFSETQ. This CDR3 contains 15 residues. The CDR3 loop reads CASMPGTHANYGYTF. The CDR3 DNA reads TGCGCCAGCATGCCAGGGACGCACGCTAACTATGGCTACACCTTC.

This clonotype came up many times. CDR3 in amino acids: CATSRDDRGYEQYF. Written as DNA, the CDR3 is TGTGCCACCAGCAGAGACGACAGGGGCTACGAGCAGTACTTC. The V and J genes are TRBV15 and TRBJ2-7; 8 bases fit TRBD1. CDR1 is LNHNV, CDR2 YYDKDF, per germline (reference sequence). The CDR3 contains 14 residues. V lost 0 bases to trimming and J lost 3 bases; unmatched junction nucleotides: 1. The full variable domain, rest sourced from reference TRBV15 and TRBJ2-7, is DAMVIQNPRYQVTQFGKPVTLSCSQTLNHNVMYWYQQKSSQAPKLLFHYYDKDFNNEADTPDNFQSRRPNTSFCFLDIRSPGLGDTAMYLCATSRDDRGYEQYFGPGTRLTVT.

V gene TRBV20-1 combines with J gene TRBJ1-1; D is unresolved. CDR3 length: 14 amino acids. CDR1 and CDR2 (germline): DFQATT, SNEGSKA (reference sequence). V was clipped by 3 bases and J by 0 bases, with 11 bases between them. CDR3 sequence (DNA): TGCAGTGCTAGGGGCACTGTACTGAACACTGAAGCTTTCTTT. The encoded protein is CSARGTVLNTEAFF.

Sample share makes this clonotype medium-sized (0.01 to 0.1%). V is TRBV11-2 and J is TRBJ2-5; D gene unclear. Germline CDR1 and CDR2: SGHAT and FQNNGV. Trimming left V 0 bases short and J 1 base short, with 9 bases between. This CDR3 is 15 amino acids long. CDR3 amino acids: CASSLERHTQETQYF. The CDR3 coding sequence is TGTGCCAGCAGCTTAGAAAGGCATACCCAAGAGACCCAGTACTTC.

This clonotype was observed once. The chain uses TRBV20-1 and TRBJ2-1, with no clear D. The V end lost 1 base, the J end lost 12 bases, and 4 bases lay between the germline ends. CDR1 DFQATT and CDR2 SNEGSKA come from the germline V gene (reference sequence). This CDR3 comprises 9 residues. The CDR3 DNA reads TGCAGTGCTAGAGGGGGGCAGTTCTTC. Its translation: CSARGGQFF.

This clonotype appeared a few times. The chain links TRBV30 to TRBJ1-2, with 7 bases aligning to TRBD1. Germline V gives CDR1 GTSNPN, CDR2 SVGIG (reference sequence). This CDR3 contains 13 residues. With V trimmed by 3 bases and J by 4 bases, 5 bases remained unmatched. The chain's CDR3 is CAWRTGRSYGYTF. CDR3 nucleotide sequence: TGTGCCTGGAGGACAGGGCGCAGCTATGGCTACACCTTC.

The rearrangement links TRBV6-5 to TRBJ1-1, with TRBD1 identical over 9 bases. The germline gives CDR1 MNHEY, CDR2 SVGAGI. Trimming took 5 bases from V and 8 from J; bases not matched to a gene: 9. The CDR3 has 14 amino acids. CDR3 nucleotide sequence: TGTGCCAGCAGTCTCCGGACAGGGGACGACGAAGCTTTCTTT. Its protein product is CASSLRTGDDEAFF.

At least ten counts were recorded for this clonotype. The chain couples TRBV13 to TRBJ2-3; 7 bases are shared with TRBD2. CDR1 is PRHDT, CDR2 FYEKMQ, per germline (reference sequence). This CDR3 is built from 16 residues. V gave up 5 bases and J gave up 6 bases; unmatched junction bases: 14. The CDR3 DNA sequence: TGTGCCAGCAGCACGCGGGAGACTCAGTACTCCGATACGCAGTATTTT. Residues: CASSTRETQYSDTQYF.

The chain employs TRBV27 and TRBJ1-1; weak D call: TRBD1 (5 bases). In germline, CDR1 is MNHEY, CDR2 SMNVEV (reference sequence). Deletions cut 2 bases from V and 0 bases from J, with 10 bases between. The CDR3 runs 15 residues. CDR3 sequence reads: CASSLADSLNTEAFF. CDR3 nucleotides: TGTGCCAGCAGTTTAGCAGACAGTCTGAACACTGAAGCTTTCTTT.

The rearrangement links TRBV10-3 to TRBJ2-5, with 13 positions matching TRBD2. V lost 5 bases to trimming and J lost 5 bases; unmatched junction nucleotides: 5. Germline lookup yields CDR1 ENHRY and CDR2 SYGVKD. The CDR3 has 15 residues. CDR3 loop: CAISPGTSGMETQYF. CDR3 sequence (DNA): TGTGCCATCAGTCCAGGGACTAGCGGGATGGAGACCCAGTACTTC.

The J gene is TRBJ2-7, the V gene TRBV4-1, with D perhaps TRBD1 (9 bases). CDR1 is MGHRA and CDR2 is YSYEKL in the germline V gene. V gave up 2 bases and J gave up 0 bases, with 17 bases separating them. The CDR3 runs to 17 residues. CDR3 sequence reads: CASSQSRGGQGSYEQYF. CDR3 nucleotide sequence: TGCGCCAGCAGCCAATCCCGGGGGGGACAGGGCTCCTACGAGCAGTACTTC.

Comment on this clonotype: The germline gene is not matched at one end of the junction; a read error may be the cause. CDR3 sequence: CATSERLQDTGELFF. The CDR3 coding sequence is TGTGCCACCAGTGAGCGGCTGCAAGACACCGGGGAGCTGTTCTTT. This chain uses TRBV10-3 with TRBJ2-2, with D tentatively TRBD2 (5 bases). This CDR3 spans 15 amino acids. The V gene's germline CDR1 is ENHRY and CDR2 SYGVKD.

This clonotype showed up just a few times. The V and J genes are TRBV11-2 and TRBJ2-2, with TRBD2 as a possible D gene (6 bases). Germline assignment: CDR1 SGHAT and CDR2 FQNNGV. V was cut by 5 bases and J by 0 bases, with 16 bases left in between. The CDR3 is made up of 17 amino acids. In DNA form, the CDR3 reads TGTGCCAGCAGCCAAGAGCTGCGGGAACCGAACACCGGGGAGCTGTTTTTT. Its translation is CASSQELREPNTGELFF. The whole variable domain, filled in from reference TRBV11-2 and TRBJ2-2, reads EAGVAQSPRYKIIEKRQSVAFWCNPISGHATLYWYQQILGQGPKLLIQFQNNGVVDDSQLPKDRFSAERLKGVDSTLKIQPAKLEDSAVYLCASSQELREPNTGELFFGEGSRLTVL.

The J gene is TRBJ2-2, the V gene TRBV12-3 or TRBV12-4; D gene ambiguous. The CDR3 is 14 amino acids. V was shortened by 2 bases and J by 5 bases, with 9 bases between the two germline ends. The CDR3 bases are TGTGCCAGCAGTTTACCCCTCGGGACCGGGGAGCTGTTTTTT. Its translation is CASSLPLGTGELFF.

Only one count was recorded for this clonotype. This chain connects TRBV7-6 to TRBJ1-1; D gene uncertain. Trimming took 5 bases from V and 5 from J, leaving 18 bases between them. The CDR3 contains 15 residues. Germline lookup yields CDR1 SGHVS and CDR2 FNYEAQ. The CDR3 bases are TGTGCCAGCAGCCCCCAAGAGAATTTCCAGACTGAAGCTTTCTTT. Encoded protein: CASSPQENFQTEAFF.

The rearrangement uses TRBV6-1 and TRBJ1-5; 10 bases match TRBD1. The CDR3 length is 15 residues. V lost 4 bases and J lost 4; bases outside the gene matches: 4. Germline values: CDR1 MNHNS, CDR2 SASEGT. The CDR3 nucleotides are TGTGCCAGCAGTGTGGGGACAGGGGATAATCAGCCCCAGCATTTT. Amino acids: CASSVGTGDNQPQHF.

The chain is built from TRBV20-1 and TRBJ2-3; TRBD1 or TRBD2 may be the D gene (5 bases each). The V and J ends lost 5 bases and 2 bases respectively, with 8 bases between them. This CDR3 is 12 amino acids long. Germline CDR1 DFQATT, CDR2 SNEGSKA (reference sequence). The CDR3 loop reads CSAPGATDTQYF. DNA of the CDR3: TGCAGTGCTCCCGGGGCCACAGATACGCAGTATTTT.

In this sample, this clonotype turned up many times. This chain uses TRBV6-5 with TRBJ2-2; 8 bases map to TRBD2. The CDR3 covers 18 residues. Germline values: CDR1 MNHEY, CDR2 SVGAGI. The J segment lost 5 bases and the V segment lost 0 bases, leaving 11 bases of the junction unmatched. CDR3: CASSYSIFPAGDTGELFF. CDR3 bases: TGTGCCAGCAGTTACTCGATTTTCCCAGCGGGAGATACCGGGGAGCTGTTTTTT.

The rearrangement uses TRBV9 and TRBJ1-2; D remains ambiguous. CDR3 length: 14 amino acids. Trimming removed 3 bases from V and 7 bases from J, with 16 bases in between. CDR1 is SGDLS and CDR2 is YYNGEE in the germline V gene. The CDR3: CASSGSHSGSGYTF. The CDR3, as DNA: TGTGCCAGCAGCGGAAGCCACTCTGGAAGTGGCTACACCTTC.

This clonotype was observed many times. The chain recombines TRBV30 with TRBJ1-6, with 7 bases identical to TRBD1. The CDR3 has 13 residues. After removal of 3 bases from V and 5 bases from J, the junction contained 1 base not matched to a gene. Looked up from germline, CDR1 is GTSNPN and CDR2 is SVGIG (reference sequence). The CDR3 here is CAWRDRNNSPLHF. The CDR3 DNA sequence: TGTGCCTGGAGGGACAGGAATAATTCACCCCTCCACTTT.

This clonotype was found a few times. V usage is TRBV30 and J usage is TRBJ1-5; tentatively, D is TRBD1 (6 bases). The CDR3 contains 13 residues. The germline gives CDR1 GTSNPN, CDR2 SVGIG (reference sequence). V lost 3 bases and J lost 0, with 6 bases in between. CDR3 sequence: CAWSRGSNQPQHF. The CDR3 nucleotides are TGTGCCTGGAGCAGGGGTAGCAATCAGCCCCAGCATTTT.

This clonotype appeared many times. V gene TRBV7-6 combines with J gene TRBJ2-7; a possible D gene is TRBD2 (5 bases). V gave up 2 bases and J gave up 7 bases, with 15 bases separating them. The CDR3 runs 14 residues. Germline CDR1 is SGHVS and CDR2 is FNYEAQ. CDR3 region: CASSLSSGSGEQYF. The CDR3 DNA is TGTGCCAGCAGCTTATCTTCTGGGTCGGGGGAGCAGTACTTC.

The CDR3 DNA reads as TGTGCCAGCAGCTTGGGAAGGACGAGCTCCTACAATGAGCAGTTCTTC. Protein product: CASSLGRTSSYNEQFF. The rearrangement joins TRBV7-9 to TRBJ2-7; the D is unclear. The tail of the sequence fits TRBJ2-1 better, so the J call may be wrong. This CDR3 is built from 16 residues. The germline V gene has CDR1 SEHNR and CDR2 FQNEAQ (reference sequence).

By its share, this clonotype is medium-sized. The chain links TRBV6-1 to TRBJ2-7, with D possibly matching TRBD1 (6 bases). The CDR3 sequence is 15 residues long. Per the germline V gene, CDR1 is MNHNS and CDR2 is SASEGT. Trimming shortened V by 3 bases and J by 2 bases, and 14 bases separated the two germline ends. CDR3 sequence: CASSETSDSTYEQYF. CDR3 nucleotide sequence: TGTGCCAGCAGTGAGACATCGGACAGTACCTACGAGCAGTACTTC.